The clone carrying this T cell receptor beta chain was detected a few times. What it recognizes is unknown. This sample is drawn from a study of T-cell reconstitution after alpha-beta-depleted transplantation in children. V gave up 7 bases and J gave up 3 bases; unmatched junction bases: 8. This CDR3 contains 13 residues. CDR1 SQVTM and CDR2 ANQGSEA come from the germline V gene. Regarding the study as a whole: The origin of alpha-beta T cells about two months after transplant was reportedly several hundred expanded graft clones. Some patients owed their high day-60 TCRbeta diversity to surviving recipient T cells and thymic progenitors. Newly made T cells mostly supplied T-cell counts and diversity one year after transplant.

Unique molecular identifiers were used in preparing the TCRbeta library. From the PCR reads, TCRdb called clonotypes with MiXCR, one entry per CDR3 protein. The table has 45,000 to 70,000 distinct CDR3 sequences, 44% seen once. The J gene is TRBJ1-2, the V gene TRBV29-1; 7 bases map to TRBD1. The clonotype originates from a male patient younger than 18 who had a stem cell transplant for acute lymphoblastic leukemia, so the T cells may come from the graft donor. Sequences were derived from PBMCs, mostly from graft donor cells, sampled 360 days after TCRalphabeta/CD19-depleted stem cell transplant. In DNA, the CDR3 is TGCAGCGGTTCGGACAGGATTGACTATGGCTACACCTTC. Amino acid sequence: CSGSDRIDYGYTF.